This T cell receptor beta chain derives from a study of T cell responses to AZD1222 COVID-19 vaccine. Study-wide points: Compared with day 0, the breadth and depth of the Spike-specific TCR repertoire rose significantly after two doses of AZD1222.

The table came from immunoSEQ multiplex PCR; TCRdb's copy has only in-frame clones and leaves some out. The sample has tens of thousands of clones; about nine tenths are singletons. As regards this clone: No antigen is known for it.

CDR3 length: 12 amino acids. Trimming took off 7 bases at V and 8 bases at J, with 14 bases between the two ends. Looked up from germline, CDR1 is LNHDA and CDR2 is SQIVND (reference sequence). Sequencing was performed on peripheral blood, taken on day 0 of AZD1222 vaccination. This TCR was recovered from an adult in good health. The chain joins TRBV19 to TRBJ1-2; D is ambiguous. The CDR3 protein is CASIGRTWGYTF. CDR3 DNA: TGTGCCAGTATAGGACGGACCTGGGGCTACACCTTC.